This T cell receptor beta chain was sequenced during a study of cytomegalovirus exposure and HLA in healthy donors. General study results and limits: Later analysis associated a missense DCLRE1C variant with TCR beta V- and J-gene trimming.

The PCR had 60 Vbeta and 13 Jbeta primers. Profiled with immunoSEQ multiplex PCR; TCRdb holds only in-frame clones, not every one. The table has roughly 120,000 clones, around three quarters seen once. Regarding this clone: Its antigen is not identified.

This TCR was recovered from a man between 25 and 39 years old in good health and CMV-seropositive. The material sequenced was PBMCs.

DNA for the CDR3: TGTGCCAGCAGCGTAATGGGGGCCTCACAAGAGACCCAGTACTTC. It is translated as CASSVMGASQETQYF. This chain links TRBV9 with TRBJ2-7, with D possibly being TRBD1 (6 bases). The DNA end is a closer match to TRBJ2-5, so the J assignment may be wrong. CDR1 SGDLS and CDR2 YYNGEE come from the germline V gene. The CDR3 extends over 15 amino acids.